This TCR beta chain was found in a study of OX40 agonist ivuxolimab in advanced cancers. Turning to the study itself: Males comprised 70% to 85% of the group, whose mean age was about 61 years (range roughly 20 to 90). Study findings and constraints: With doses of 0.1-3.0 mg/kg, partial responders showed among the lowest clonal expansion. Dose levels from 0.1 to 3.0 mg/kg saw CD4+ and CD8+ blood T cells expand clonally by week 6. The mean number of expanded clones was higher in CD8+ T cells than in CD4+.

The CDR3 is made up of 16 amino acids. CDR1 and CDR2 from the germline V gene are MGHRA and YSYEKL. V dropped 3 bases and J dropped 2 bases, with 17 bases sitting between them. Using immunoSEQ multiplex PCR, the repertoire was profiled, and TCRdb retains in-frame clones only, with some absent. The sample lists roughly 63,000 clones, roughly 89% occurring once. With respect to this clone: Antigen unknown.

The genes are TRBV4-1 and TRBJ2-7; no reliable D call. The source of this sequence is an adult with an advanced solid tumor such as melanoma, head and neck, liver or kidney cancer. The sample here was CD4+ or CD8+ T cells sorted from blood, taken in a trial of the OX40 agonist ivuxolimab. The CDR3 loop is CASSQISDISTYEQYF. CDR3 nucleotides: TGCGCCAGCAGCCAGATCTCCGACATCTCCACCTACGAGCAGTACTTC.